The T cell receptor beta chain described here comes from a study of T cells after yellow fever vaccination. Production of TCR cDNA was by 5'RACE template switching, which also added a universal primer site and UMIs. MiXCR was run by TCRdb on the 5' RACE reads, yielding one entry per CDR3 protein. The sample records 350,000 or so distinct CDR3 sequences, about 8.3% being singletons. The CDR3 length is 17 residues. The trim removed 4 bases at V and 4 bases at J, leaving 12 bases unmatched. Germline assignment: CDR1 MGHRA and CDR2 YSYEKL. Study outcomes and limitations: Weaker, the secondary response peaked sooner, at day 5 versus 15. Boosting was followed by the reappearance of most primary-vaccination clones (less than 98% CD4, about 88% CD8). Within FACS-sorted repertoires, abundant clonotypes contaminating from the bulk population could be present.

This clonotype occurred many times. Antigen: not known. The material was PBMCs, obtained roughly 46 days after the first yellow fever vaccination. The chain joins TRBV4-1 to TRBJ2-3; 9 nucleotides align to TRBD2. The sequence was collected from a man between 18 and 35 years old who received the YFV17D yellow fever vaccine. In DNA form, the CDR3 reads TGCGCCAGCAGCCCCTCTAGGCTAGCGGGGACGGCAGATACGCAGTATTTT. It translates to CASSPSRLAGTADTQYF.